This is a list of T cell receptor beta chains from one sample in a study of post-analysis software for immune sequencing data. TCRdb fed the PCR reads into MiXCR, producing one record per CDR3 protein. The table lists about half a million distinct CDR3 sequences, around a third of them singletons. Sequencing used blood. The origin of the receptors is a girl aged 2 to 17 with multiple sclerosis. The CDR3 runs from the conserved cysteine through the conserved F or W. A D gene is named only where the DNA matches it firmly. The size field is filled for only some rows; it gives once, few, many or a size class.

j_gene	abundance	v_gene	d_gene	CDR3aa	CDR3nt
TRBJ2-3	few	TRBV3-1	TRBD2	CASSQSGGPLTDTQYF	TGTGCCAGCAGCCAGAGCGGGGGGCCCCTCACAGATACGCAGTATTTT
TRBJ2-4	few	TRBV4-1	.	CASSQESLGQNLLNIQYF	TGCGCCAGCAGCCAAGAGTCTCTCGGTCAGAACCTTTTAAACATTCAGTACTTC
TRBJ2-2	.	TRBV7-2	.	CASSLDDTGELFF	TGTGCCAGCAGCTTAGACGACACCGGGGAGCTGTTTTTT
TRBJ1-2	few	TRBV6-5	.	CASSYDTGSWDGYTF	TGTGCCAGCAGTTATGACACAGGATCATGGGATGGCTACACCTTC
TRBJ1-4	.	TRBV4-2	.	CASSHYREIGERLFF	TGTGCCAGCAGCCATTACAGGGAAATTGGTGAAAGACTGTTTTTT
TRBJ1-2	few	TRBV20-1	.	CSARVGSAYGYTF	TGCAGTGCTAGAGTGGGGTCTGCCTATGGCTACACCTTC
TRBJ1-6	.	TRBV20-1	TRBD1	CSARGDRGNRNSPLHF	TGCAGTGCTAGAGGGGACAGGGGGAATAGGAATTCACCCCTCCACTTT
TRBJ2-1	.	TRBV5-1	.	CASSPNGGNEQFF	TGCGCCAGCAGCCCAAACGGGGGCAATGAGCAGTTCTTC
TRBJ1-1	.	TRBV29-1	.	CSVSRGRDTEAFF	TGCAGCGTTTCCCGGGGGCGCGACACTGAAGCTTTCTTT
TRBJ1-5	.	TRBV9	.	CASSVDHDQPQHF	TGTGCCAGCAGCGTAGATCATGATCAGCCCCAGCATTTT
TRBJ1-2	once	TRBV15	TRBD1	CATSEGQFGYTF	TGTGCCACCAGCGAGGGACAGTTTGGCTACACCTTC
TRBJ1-4	.	TRBV7-2	TRBD1	CASSLTGRNEKLFF	TGTGCCAGCAGCCTGACAGGGCGTAATGAAAAACTGTTTTTT
TRBJ1-6	few	TRBV7-6	TRBD1	CASSLTGTGRVSYNSPLHF	TGTGCCAGCAGCTTAACCGGGACAGGCCGGGTCTCCTATAATTCACCCCTCCACTTT
TRBJ2-3	.	TRBV24-1	.	CATSDFTTTDTQYF	TGTGCCACCAGTGATTTCACCACCACAGATACGCAGTATTTT
TRBJ2-7	.	TRBV27	TRBD1	CASSSDRAGREQYF	TGTGCCAGCAGTTCGGACAGGGCGGGCCGCGAGCAGTACTTC
TRBJ2-7	.	TRBV7-2	TRBD2	CASSLVGTSYNEQYF	TGTGCCAGCAGCTTAGTCGGGACTAGTTACAATGAGCAGTACTTC
TRBJ2-6	.	TRBV20-1	TRBD1	CSAISRGRSGANVLTF	TGCAGTGCTATCTCAAGGGGGCGGTCTGGGGCCAACGTCCTGACTTTC
TRBJ1-2	few	TRBV6-5	.	CASSRDAANYGYTF	TGTGCCAGCAGTCGGGACGCCGCTAACTATGGCTACACCTTC
TRBJ2-3	many	TRBV7-9	.	CASSLGQGSDTQYF	TGTGCCAGCAGCTTAGGTCAGGGTTCAGATACGCAGTATTTT
TRBJ1-2	.	TRBV29-1	.	CSATVNPGDYGYTF	TGCAGCGCCACCGTCAATCCAGGCGACTATGGCTACACCTTC
TRBJ2-1	.	TRBV5-1	TRBD1	CASSFEDRGYNEQFF	TGCGCCAGCAGCTTTGAGGACAGGGGTTACAATGAGCAGTTCTTC
TRBJ1-2	.	TRBV6-5	.	CASSYEQGNGYTF	TGTGCCAGCAGTTACGAGCAGGGGAATGGCTACACCTTC
TRBJ1-5	.	TRBV6-2/TRBV6-3	TRBD1	CASSWTGFSNQPQHF	TGTGCCAGCAGCTGGACAGGTTTTAGCAATCAGCCCCAGCATTTT
TRBJ2-7	once	TRBV6-5	TRBD2	CASSDASGGPYEQYF	TGTGCCAGCAGCGACGCTAGCGGGGGGCCCTACGAGCAGTACTTC
TRBJ1-4	.	TRBV20-1	TRBD1	CSASSQGTNEKLFF	TGCAGTGCCTCTTCACAGGGGACTAATGAAAAACTGTTTTTT
TRBJ2-7	many	TRBV5-1	TRBD1	CASREGQGSYEQYF	TGCGCCAGCAGAGAAGGACAGGGATCCTACGAGCAGTACTTC
TRBJ2-7	once	TRBV6-6	.	CASRPIRTSYEQYF	TGTGCCAGCAGACCTATCAGAACCTCCTACGAGCAGTACTTC
TRBJ1-1	many	TRBV10-3	.	CAISQNTEAFF	TGTGCCATCAGCCAGAACACTGAAGCTTTCTTT
TRBJ2-3	.	TRBV28	TRBD2	CASSSFLGLAGVGDTQYF	TGTGCCAGCAGTTCGTTTTTGGGACTAGCGGGGGTTGGAGATACGCAGTATTTT
TRBJ1-2	.	TRBV20-1	.	CSARAGRSGAYGYTF	TGCAGTGCTAGAGCGGGCCGAAGCGGGGCCTATGGCTACACCTTC
TRBJ1-1	.	TRBV9	.	CASTRGGDEAFF	TGTGCCAGCACCCGCGGTGGGGATGAAGCTTTCTTT
TRBJ2-1	few	TRBV25-1	.	CASSEYGGVGENEQFF	TGTGCCAGCAGTGAATATGGTGGGGTCGGGGAGAATGAGCAGTTCTTC
TRBJ2-4	.	TRBV7-3	TRBD2	CASSLAAGGPGNIQYF	TGTGCCAGCAGCTTAGCAGCGGGGGGGCCGGGAAACATTCAGTACTTC
TRBJ2-1	.	TRBV12-3/TRBV12-4	.	CASSSTSNYNEQFF	TGTGCCAGCAGTTCAACTAGCAATTACAATGAGCAGTTCTTC
TRBJ2-1	.	TRBV20-1	.	CSAPAARMNEQFF	TGCAGTGCGCCCGCGGCGCGGATGAATGAGCAGTTCTTC
TRBJ2-1	few	TRBV7-3	TRBD2	CASSPSLAGDHNEQFF	TGTGCCAGCAGCCCCAGTCTAGCGGGGGACCACAATGAGCAGTTCTTC
TRBJ2-4	.	TRBV5-1	.	CASSSTEVAKNIQYF	TGCGCCAGCAGCTCGACAGAGGTAGCCAAAAACATTCAGTACTTC
TRBJ2-7	.	TRBV7-2	TRBD2	CASSSSGGGQYF	TGTGCCAGCAGCAGTAGCGGGGGGGGTCAGTACTTC
TRBJ2-7	few	TRBV6-1	.	CATEGNDEQYF	TGTGCCACCGAGGGGAACGACGAGCAGTACTTC
TRBJ2-7	few	TRBV27	.	CASRYRDEQYF	TGTGCCAGCAGGTACAGGGACGAGCAGTACTTC
TRBJ1-2	.	TRBV12-3/TRBV12-4	TRBD1	CASTGTGGSYGYTF	TGTGCCAGCACCGGGACAGGGGGTAGCTATGGCTACACCTTC
TRBJ2-3	.	TRBV10-3	TRBD2	CATQTSGTDTQYF	TGTGCCACCCAGACTAGCGGCACAGATACGCAGTATTTT
TRBJ1-6	.	TRBV6-6	.	CASSPQDPGYGSPLHF	TGTGCCAGCAGCCCCCAAGACCCAGGGTACGGCTCACCCCTCCACTTT
TRBJ2-1	few	TRBV4-1	TRBD2	CASSQGLAGGISYNEQFF	TGCGCCAGCAGCCAAGGCTTAGCGGGGGGGATCTCCTACAATGAGCAGTTCTTC
TRBJ2-1	.	TRBV29-1	TRBD1	CSVVGAWGQTDNEQFF	TGCAGCGTTGTTGGCGCGTGGGGACAGACAGACAATGAGCAGTTCTTC
TRBJ2-7	.	TRBV25-1	TRBD1	CASSGLGTASYEQYF	TGTGCCAGCAGCGGCCTCGGGACAGCGAGCTACGAGCAGTACTTC
TRBJ2-1	few	TRBV20-1	TRBD1	CSARGQKYNEQFF	TGCAGTGCTAGGGGACAGAAATACAATGAGCAGTTCTTC
TRBJ1-1	.	TRBV20-1	.	CSARDKERVKSEAFF	TGCAGTGCTAGGGACAAAGAACGGGTTAAGTCTGAAGCTTTCTTT
TRBJ2-3	few	TRBV20-1	.	CSATGQTASTDTQYF	TGCAGTGCTACGGGCCAGACAGCTAGCACAGATACGCAGTATTTT
TRBJ2-7	few	TRBV5-1	TRBD1	CASGGTGANEQYF	TGCGCCAGCGGCGGGACAGGGGCAAACGAGCAGTACTTC
TRBJ1-6	.	TRBV7-6	.	CASSLEAATPLHF	TGTGCCAGCAGCTTAGAGGCTGCTACACCCCTCCACTTT
TRBJ1-5	.	TRBV7-2	TRBD1	CASSTRTGLQPQHF	TGTGCCAGCAGCACCCGGACAGGATTACAGCCCCAGCATTTT